This TCR beta chain was recovered during a study of cytomegalovirus exposure and HLA in healthy donors. The study's findings and limits: Sequencing probably produced one cluster of sequence variants that were highly shared. Later analysis associated a missense DCLRE1C variant with TCR beta V- and J-gene trimming.

This PCR relied on a set of 60 Vbeta primers and 13 Jbeta primers. Assay used: immunoSEQ multiplex PCR; TCRdb lists only in-frame clones, some missing. The table lists about 98,000 clones, 60% to 85% of them singletons. This CDR3 comprises 17 residues. CDR1 and CDR2 (germline): SEHNR, FQNEAQ (reference sequence). Note on this clone: Its antigen is not identified. Mismatch with germline at one junction end may stem from a read error.

Nominally healthy donors provided the samples, though records likely missed some immune exposures. The clonotype comes from a man aged 55 to 70 in good health and CMV-seropositive. Sequencing was performed on PBMCs. The chain links TRBV7-9 to TRBJ2-5, with D tentatively TRBD1 (6 bases). This chain's CDR3 is CSSTPVFGGQLQETQYF. The CDR3 DNA is TGTTCCAGCACCCCCGTTTTTGGAGGACAGCTCCAAGAGACCCAGTACTTC.